The source of this T cell receptor beta chain is a study of T-cell reconstitution after alpha-beta-depleted transplantation in children. Trimming removed 2 bases at V and 0 bases at J, with 19 bases between. Germline assignment: CDR1 SGHVS and CDR2 FQNEAQ. The CDR3 is 19 residues long. The sample holds a few counts of this clonotype. Researchers prepared the TCRbeta library using unique molecular identifiers, the study reports. TCRdb reprocessed the PCR reads with MiXCR, giving one entry per CDR3 protein. Here the sample spans some 290,000 distinct CDR3 sequences, almost 10% being singletons. The receptor was derived from a human donor who donated a stem cell graft to a child with SCID. The rearrangement joins TRBV7-8 to TRBJ2-2; possibly TRBD1 for D (6 bases). The source was PBMCs from the stem cell graft donor, collected from the stem cell graft. The CDR3 DNA sequence: TGTGCCAGCAGCTTATACAGGGCGATCCGAGCATCGAACACCGGGGAGCTGTTTTTT. Amino acid sequence: CASSLYRAIRASNTGELFF.